These T cell receptor beta chains were read from a single sample in a study of OX40 agonist ivuxolimab in advanced cancers. The repertoire was sequenced with immunoSEQ multiplex PCR; TCRdb's copy has only in-frame clones and lacks some. The sample lists around 81,000 clones, under 90% occurring once. Material: CD4+ or CD8+ T cells sorted from blood, obtained in a trial of the OX40 agonist ivuxolimab. The receptors were sampled from an adult with an advanced solid tumor such as melanoma, head and neck, liver or kidney cancer. Both conserved end residues are part of each CDR3. D genes are given only for firm matches. Part of the rows lack a size; the others show once, few, many or a class for expanded clones.

J	V	size	D	DNA	CDR3
TRBJ2-5	TRBV6-5	NA	NA	TGTGCCAGCAGTTACGGGGGACTGGGAGAGACCCAGTACTTC	CASSYGGLGETQYF
TRBJ2-1	TRBV11-3	NA	TRBD1	TGTGCCAGCAGCTTACACAGGGGGCTCAATGAGCAGTTCTTC	CASSLHRGLNEQFF
TRBJ2-1	TRBV5-1	once	NA	TGCGCCAGCAGCTTGGGGAAGGGATATCCCCCCCTTTACAATGAGCAGTTCTTC	CASSLGKGYPPLYNEQFF
TRBJ2-1	TRBV6-5	NA	TRBD2	TGTGCCAGCAGTTACGTTAGCGGGGGCGCCGGTAATGAGCAGTTCTTC	CASSYVSGGAGNEQFF
TRBJ2-7	TRBV4-3	NA	TRBD1	TGCGCCAGCAGCCAAGTGACCCCGGGACAGGGTGGAGAGCAGTACTTC	CASSQVTPGQGGEQYF
TRBJ1-2	TRBV15	NA	NA	TGTGCCACCAGCATTCTGAGTTCGGTGTACGACTCCTATGGCTACACCTTC	CATSILSSVYDSYGYTF
TRBJ1-1	TRBV7-9	few	NA	TGTGCCAGCATCCTTGGGGCAAACACTGAAGCTTTCTTT	CASILGANTEAFF
TRBJ1-6	TRBV6-5	NA	TRBD1	TGTGCCAGCAGGAGGGACAGTTATAATTCACCCCTCCACTTT	CASRRDSYNSPLHF
TRBJ1-5	TRBV7-9	NA	TRBD1	TGTGCCAGCAGCTTAGGGCGTGGACAGGGGGCAAGGGGTAATCAGCCCCAGCATTTT	CASSLGRGQGARGNQPQHF
TRBJ2-1	TRBV5-1	NA	TRBD2	TGCGCCAGCAGCTTCACTAGCGGGGGGGCTAATGAGCAGTTCTTC	CASSFTSGGANEQFF
TRBJ1-1	TRBV27	NA	TRBD1	TGTGCCAGCAGTTTCGGCAGGGGGAAGGATACTGAAGCTTTCTTT	CASSFGRGKDTEAFF
TRBJ1-1	TRBV13	few	NA	TGTGCCAGCAGCTTAGAACAGGGACTAAACACTGAAGCTTTCTTT	CASSLEQGLNTEAFF
TRBJ2-1	TRBV5-8	NA	TRBD2	TGTGCCAGCAGCGGAGGGACTAGCGGGGGTTATCAATCGTTCTTC	CASSGGTSGGYQSFF
TRBJ2-7	TRBV19	NA	TRBD1	TGTGCCAGTAGTGAATACAGGGGGACCGAGCAGTACTTC	CASSEYRGTEQYF
TRBJ2-7	TRBV11-3	NA	NA	TGTGCCAGCAGCTTAGAATCGGGACTGGGATACGAGCAGTACTTC	CASSLESGLGYEQYF
TRBJ2-7	TRBV4-3	NA	NA	TGCGCCAGCGGGAGGACAGGCTCCTACGAGCAGTACTTC	CASGRTGSYEQYF
TRBJ1-4	TRBV14	NA	NA	TGTGCCAGCAGCCTCTCGGGCGGGGGGCCAAGAGAAAAACTGTTTTTT	CASSLSGGGPREKLFF
TRBJ2-3	TRBV9	NA	NA	TGTGCCAGCAGCGTAGGGCGTGGGGGGCTAGCGGATACGCAGTATTTT	CASSVGRGGLADTQYF
TRBJ2-7	TRBV27	NA	TRBD2	TGTGCCAGCAGACTTGCCCCGGGGGGGTACTCCTACGAGCAGTACTTC	CASRLAPGGYSYEQYF
TRBJ2-6	TRBV7-9	once	NA	TGTGCCAGCAGCTTAATCAGAGGGGCGGGGGCCAACGTCCTGACTTTC	CASSLIRGAGANVLTF
TRBJ1-5	TRBV2	few	NA	TGTGCCACCGCTCCGGGCCAACAATCGAATCAGCCCCAGCATTTT	CATAPGQQSNQPQHF